This TCR beta chain was recovered during a study of T cells in Graves' hyperthyroidism and ophthalmopathy. Study-wide results and caveats: Ophthalmopathy and stable hyperthyroidism were separated by a 13 V-J model.

This clonotype appeared many times. Its matching antigen is unknown. Amplified TCR beta CDR3 regions derived from RNA transcripts. Initially, a first-round RT-PCR of the TCR CDR3 employed the HTBI primer set. From the multiplex PCR reads, TCRdb called clonotypes with MiXCR, one entry per CDR3 protein. The sample lists 280,000 or so distinct CDR3 sequences, roughly 15% occurring once. V gave up 1 base and J gave up 7 bases; unmatched junction bases: 5. Germline V gene lookup returns CDR1 SGHTS and CDR2 YDEGEE. This CDR3 is 15 amino acids long. Material: blood. This sequence originates from a woman between 45 and 65 years old with Graves' hyperthyroidism that later progressed to Graves' ophthalmopathy. The chain couples TRBV5-8 to TRBJ2-1; 10 positions match TRBD2. Here the CDR3 reads CASSLTPSGRNEQFF. CDR3 sequence (DNA): TGTGCCAGCAGCTTGACCCCTAGCGGGAGAAATGAGCAGTTCTTC.